These T cell receptor beta chains were read from a single sample in a study of T-cell memory formation after mild COVID-19. A single record per CDR3 protein comes from TCRdb applying MiXCR to the 5' RACE reads. The sample includes 150,000 to 200,000 distinct CDR3 sequences, 16% of them seen just once. Sequenced input: PBMCs or a T cell subset sorted from them (not recorded which). These receptors originate from an adult woman who had mild COVID-19 (a few samples of this study predate the infection). Cell type and time point are not known. Both conserved end residues are part of each CDR3. The D gene is left open where the match is weak. Size tells how often a clone was seen (once, few, many) or the class of an expanded clone, and some rows leave it out.

j_call v_call d_call clone_size cdr3_nt cdr3_aa
TRBJ2-7 TRBV27 - many TGTGCCAGCAGTTCCCTAGATGCGGTGTCCTACGAGCAGTACTTC CASSSLDAVSYEQYF
TRBJ2-7 TRBV29-1 - - TGCAGCGTTGGCTTTGAACGAGGCTACGAGCAGTACTTC CSVGFERGYEQYF
TRBJ2-7 TRBV6-6 - - TGTGCCAGCAGCTCGGACCCCCGCGCCGAGCAGTACTTC CASSSDPRAEQYF
TRBJ1-2 TRBV20-1 TRBD1 - TGCAGTGCTGTCACCCTGGACAGGGTTAACTATGGCTACACCTTC CSAVTLDRVNYGYTF
TRBJ2-3 TRBV6-4 - - TGTGCCAGCAGTGACTTCGGCGGTACAGGAGATACGCAGTATTTT CASSDFGGTGDTQYF
TRBJ2-7 TRBV5-6 - few TGTGCCAGCAGCCTTCCGGGACACAACGAGCAGTACTTC CASSLPGHNEQYF
TRBJ2-7 TRBV7-8 TRBD2 many TGTGCCAGCAGCGAGACTAGCGGGAGGGGCTACGAGCAGTACTTC CASSETSGRGYEQYF
TRBJ1-1 TRBV29-1 - - TGCAGCGGTGGCCAGGGTGGGGACACTGAAGCTTTCTTT CSGGQGGDTEAFF
TRBJ1-2 TRBV5-1 - - TGCGCCAGCAGCCACACCATTGGGTCTCCCTATGGCTACACCTTC CASSHTIGSPYGYTF
TRBJ2-7 TRBV14 - - TGTGCCAGCAGCCAAGAGTTAACATACGAGCAGTACTTC CASSQELTYEQYF
TRBJ2-1 TRBV30 - - TGTGCCTGGAGGGGACGTGGGCGGGACTTAGGGCCCAATGAGCAGTTCTTC CAWRGRGRDLGPNEQFF
TRBJ2-7 TRBV30 TRBD2 many TGTGCCTCGGAGCCGGGACTAGCGGGAAGTACGGGCTACGAGCAGTACTTC CASEPGLAGSTGYEQYF
TRBJ2-5 TRBV10-3 - many TGTGCCATCAGTGAGGTCGGGGAAGAGACCCAGTACTTC CAISEVGEETQYF
TRBJ2-1 TRBV12-3/TRBV12-4 TRBD2 - TGTGCCAGCAGTTTACCAGCGGGGGGTGAGCAGTTCTTC CASSLPAGGEQFF
TRBJ2-7 TRBV7-8 TRBD1 - TGTGCCAGCAGCGCCGGGACAGCAAGGGGCGAGCAGTACTTC CASSAGTARGEQYF
TRBJ1-1 TRBV5-6 - few TGTGCCAGCAGCCGGACCGGAGCTGAAGCTTTCTTT CASSRTGAEAFF
TRBJ2-3 TRBV6-6 TRBD1 - TGTGCCAGCAGTTCCGGGACAGGGGTTACAGATACGCAGTATTTT CASSSGTGVTDTQYF
TRBJ2-1 TRBV7-2 TRBD2 few TGTGCCAGCAGCTCTCGGACTAGCGGGCCAGTCCATGAGCAGTTCTTC CASSSRTSGPVHEQFF
TRBJ1-1 TRBV2 - few TGTGCCAGCAGTGGACCGGGCCAGGGAACATTGAACACTGAAGCTTTCTTT CASSGPGQGTLNTEAFF
TRBJ2-1 TRBV3-1 - few TGTGCCAGCAGCCCCCCTGGAGGAGTGCCCTACAATGAGCAGTTCTTC CASSPPGGVPYNEQFF
TRBJ1-1 TRBV9 TRBD1 - TGTGCCAGCAGCGGAGACCGGGACAGGGGCGTCCTGAACACTGAAGCTTTCTTT CASSGDRDRGVLNTEAFF
TRBJ1-1 TRBV25-1 - - TGTGCCAGCAATAAGGCTGAAGCTTTCTTT CASNKAEAFF
TRBJ1-2 TRBV7-2 - - TGTGCCAGCAGCTTGGACGGACTAGCGGGAGAAAACTATGGCTACACCTTC CASSLDGLAGENYGYTF
TRBJ1-2 TRBV5-1 TRBD1 few TGCGCCAGCAGCTTGGTCGGACAGGGCTACGGCTACACCTTC CASSLVGQGYGYTF
TRBJ2-7 TRBV5-1 - many TGCGCCAGCAGCTTGGCCGCCAGGGCCTCCGAGCAGTACTTC CASSLAARASEQYF
TRBJ2-2 TRBV5-5 TRBD1 few TGTGCCAGCAGCTACAGGGGGCGAACCGGGGAGCTGTTTTTT CASSYRGRTGELFF
TRBJ2-7 TRBV5-1 - - TGCGCCAGCAGCTCGCAACAGGGTAGCTCCTACGAGCAGTACTTC CASSSQQGSSYEQYF
TRBJ2-5 TRBV20-1 - many TGCAGTGCTAGCTTCGCAACGAGGTTGCGGGAGACCCAGTACTTC CSASFATRLRETQYF
TRBJ2-7 TRBV6-6 TRBD2 many TGTGCCAGCAGTACCCGACTAGCGGACGAGCAGTACTTC CASSTRLADEQYF
TRBJ1-1 TRBV29-1 - - TGCAGCGTTGAGCCGGGGGCGAGGACTGAAGCTTTCTTT CSVEPGARTEAFF
TRBJ2-4 TRBV20-1 - few TGCAGTGCTAGAGGCCCAACAAGTCCGAAGGTGTACTTC CSARGPTSPKVYF
TRBJ2-7 TRBV4-3 TRBD1 - TGCGCCAGCAGCCAAGGGTTCGGGACAGAAATTACCTACGAGCAGTACTTC CASSQGFGTEITYEQYF
TRBJ2-7 TRBV7-2 TRBD1 few TGTGCCAGCAGCTTACTTTCACCGGGACAGGGATACGAGCAGTACTTC CASSLLSPGQGYEQYF
TRBJ1-3 TRBV6-5 - few TGTGCCAGCAGTTTGGCTCCATTGATCTCTGGAAACACCATATATTTT CASSLAPLISGNTIYF
TRBJ2-7 TRBV12-3/TRBV12-4 - - TGTGCCAGCAGTTTGGGGGACATCTACGAGCAGTACTTC CASSLGDIYEQYF
TRBJ2-7 TRBV29-1 - - TGCAGCGTTGCGGGGGACTACGAGCAGTACTTC CSVAGDYEQYF
TRBJ1-5 TRBV30 - - TGTGCCTGGAAACGCCACAATAGCAATCAGCCCCAGCATTTT CAWKRHNSNQPQHF
TRBJ2-7 TRBV18 - - TGTGCCAGCTCACCTCGGAGGGACGGAGCCTACGAGCAGTACTTC CASSPRRDGAYEQYF
TRBJ1-2 TRBV12-3/TRBV12-4 TRBD1 few TGTGCCAGCAGCTTACAGGGGTCCTATGGCTACACCTTC CASSLQGSYGYTF
TRBJ2-3 TRBV11-2 TRBD2 few TGTGCCAGCAGCTCAGGGACTAGCGGGGGGGTATCCTACACAGATACGCAGTATTTT CASSSGTSGGVSYTDTQYF
TRBJ1-2 TRBV18 TRBD1 - TGTGCCAGCTCAGGGACAGGGGAGAACTATGGCTACACCTTC CASSGTGENYGYTF
TRBJ1-6 TRBV7-9 TRBD1 - TGTGCCGGCAGCTTCGGGACAGTTAATTCACCCCTCCACTTT CAGSFGTVNSPLHF
TRBJ2-3 TRBV20-1 - - TGCAGTGCTAGTCAGGGGAGGTTCACAGATACGCAGTATTTT CSASQGRFTDTQYF
TRBJ2-3 TRBV6-1 TRBD1 few TGTGCCAGCAGTGGGACAGGACCAGGCACAGATACGCAGTATTTT CASSGTGPGTDTQYF
TRBJ2-3 TRBV11-2 TRBD2 few TGTGCCAGCAGACCGATAGCGGGAGGGCCGTCTTTT CASRPIAGGPSF
TRBJ2-2 TRBV5-1 TRBD1 - TGCGCCAGCAGGGACCCGGTGGGACAGGGGAGAGCCGGGGAGCTGTTTTTT CASRDPVGQGRAGELFF
TRBJ2-3 TRBV29-1 - few TGCAGCGTTGTTCCTCTCACAGATACGCAGTATTTT CSVVPLTDTQYF
TRBJ2-5 TRBV5-1 - few TGCGCCAGCAGCGCTGGAGAGACCCAGTACTTC CASSAGETQYF
TRBJ2-5 TRBV12-3/TRBV12-4 TRBD2 few TGTGCCAGCAGTTCCACGGGACTAGCGGGAGGGGGGACCCAGTACTTC CASSSTGLAGGGTQYF
TRBJ2-6 TRBV6-5 TRBD1 few TGTGCCAGCAGCCACGACAGGGTTACCTCTGGGGCCAACGTCCTGACTTTC CASSHDRVTSGANVLTF
TRBJ1-6 TRBV27 TRBD1 once TGTGCCAGCAGTTCCAGGGGGCAGTCACCCCTCCACTTT CASSSRGQSPLHF
TRBJ1-6 TRBV7-9 - few TGTGCCAGCAGCTCGCGGATCGGAACCGATTCACCCCTCCACTTT CASSSRIGTDSPLHF
TRBJ2-5 TRBV5-1 - few TGCGCCAGCAGCTTTAATGAAGAGACCCAGTACTTC CASSFNEETQYF
TRBJ2-5 TRBV27 TRBD2 few TGTGCCAGCAGTCTGATTAGCGGGAGGGCCTGGGAGACCCAGTACTTC CASSLISGRAWETQYF